This passage covers 28 T cell receptor beta chains from one sample sequenced in a study of shared clonotypes between healthy human individuals. CD45RO-negative, CCR7-positively selected cells formed the naive CD8 fraction, excluding terminally differentiated effector memory CD45RA+ cells. The assay was immunoSEQ multiplex PCR, and TCRdb's table has in-frame clones only and misses some. The data hold approximately 590,000 clones, with 95% to 96% observed a single time. The source material was naive CD8+ T cells sorted from blood. These receptors originate from a woman aged 30 to 39 in good health.

The DNA of the CDR3 is TGTGCCAGCAGCTTAGGAAAGGGGGGACAGCCCCAGCATTTT. It specifies CASSLGKGGQPQHF. The gene calls are TRBV13 and TRBJ1-5, with TRBD1 as a possible D gene (6 bases). CDR3 length: 14 residues. Trimming stripped 0 bases from V and 7 bases from J, with 10 bases between. The germline V gene encodes CDR1 PRHDT and CDR2 FYEKMQ (reference sequence). Full variable domain (missing parts from reference TRBV13 and TRBJ1-5): AAGVIQSPRHLIKEKRETATLKCYPIPRHDTVYWYQQGPGQDPQFLISFYEKMQSDKGSIPDRFSAQQFSDYHSELNMSSLELGDSALYFCASSLGKGGQPQHFGDGTRLSIL.

This clone was recorded once. The chain is built from TRBV5-1 and TRBJ2-1; tentative D call: TRBD1 (6 bases). The CDR3 covers 14 residues. Trimming took 6 bases from V and 3 from J, leaving 13 bases between them. Germline assignment: CDR1 SGHRS and CDR2 YFSETQ. CDR3: CASNFRGHYNEQFF. CDR3 sequence (DNA): TGCGCCAGCAACTTCAGGGGACACTACAATGAGCAGTTCTTC. Variable domain in full (rest from reference TRBV5-1 and TRBJ2-1): KAGVTQTPRYLIKTRGQQVTLSCSPISGHRSVSWYQQTPGQGLQFLFEYFSETQRNKGNFPGRFSGRQFSNSRSEMNVSTLELGDSALYLCASNFRGHYNEQFFGPGTRLTVL.

V gene TRBV27 combines with J gene TRBJ1-4; maybe TRBD1 (5 bases). This CDR3 is 14 amino acids long. Germline CDR1 reads MNHEY; CDR2 reads SMNVEV (reference sequence). V was pared by 4 bases and J by 8 bases, with 14 bases between. The CDR3 is CASSYQGGVEKLFF. The CDR3 DNA reads TGTGCCAGCAGTTACCAGGGTGGCGTAGAAAAACTGTTTTTT.

In nucleotides, the CDR3 is TGTGCCAGCAGCCATGCCGGGACAGGGGGTAATCCCTTCAGCTCCTACGAGCAGTACTTC. Translating gives CASSHAGTGGNPFSSYEQYF. The chain employs TRBV16 and TRBJ2-7, with TRBD1 matching over 11 bases. The CDR3 covers 20 residues. The V segment lost 3 bases and the J segment 0 bases; nucleotides outside the gene matches: 16. Germline lookup yields CDR1 KGHSY and CDR2 FQNENV.

The V call is TRBV5-4, the J call TRBJ2-7; D might be TRBD1 or TRBD2, each matching 5 bases. V was shortened by 9 bases and J by 7 bases, with 17 bases between the two germline ends. The CDR3 length is 12 residues. In germline, CDR1 is SGHNT, CDR2 YYREEE (reference sequence). Written as DNA, the CDR3 is TGTGCCACCGAGGGGCCGCTACGGGAGCAGTACTTC. Translated, it gives CATEGPLREQYF.

The genes are TRBV19 and TRBJ1-5; D is ambiguous. Trimming pared 2 bases from V and 4 bases from J, leaving 9 bases between. Germline V gives CDR1 LNHDA, CDR2 SQIVND (reference sequence). The CDR3 sequence is 14 residues long. Here the CDR3 reads CASSIMTGNQPQHF. CDR3 nucleotides: TGTGCCAGTAGTATAATGACGGGGAATCAGCCCCAGCATTTT.

The CDR3 here is CSAGADTQYF. CDR3 nucleotides: TGCAGCGCGGGAGCGGATACGCAGTATTTT. V is TRBV29-1 and J is TRBJ2-3, with D maybe TRBD2 (6 bases). From germline, CDR1 is SQVTM and CDR2 ANQGSEA. V was clipped by 7 bases and J by 6 bases, with 8 bases between them. CDR3 length: 10 residues.

This chain links TRBV20-1 with TRBJ1-1; no clear D. V lost 6 bases and J 10 bases, leaving 15 bases between the germline ends. The CDR3 has 11 amino acids. Germline CDR1 and CDR2: DFQATT and SNEGSKA (reference sequence). CDR3 protein: CSARRRAVAFF. Here the CDR3 DNA reads TGCAGTGCCAGGAGGCGGGCTGTAGCTTTCTTT.

V gene TRBV19 combines with J gene TRBJ2-1, with 12 positions matching TRBD2. The CDR3 loop spans 18 amino acids. The V gene end was trimmed by 1 base and the J gene end by 4 bases; junction bases not matched to a gene: 8. CDR1 is LNHDA and CDR2 is SQIVND in the germline V gene (reference sequence). The CDR3 region has the DNA TGTGCCAGTAGTATAGTACTAGCGGGAGGATCAAGTTACAATGAGCAGTTCTTC. This sequence encodes CASSIVLAGGSSYNEQFF. Drawing the rest from reference TRBV19 and TRBJ2-1, the complete variable domain is DGGITQSPKYLFRKEGQNVTLSCEQNLNHDAMYWYRQDPGQGLRLIYYSQIVNDFQKGDIAEGYSVSREKKESFPLTVTSAQKNPTAFYLCASSIVLAGGSSYNEQFFGPGTRLTVL.

V gene TRBV10-3 combines with J gene TRBJ2-6, with 15 bases that match TRBD2. Trimming took 10 bases from V and 0 from J; bases not matched to a gene: 10. Germline CDR1 and CDR2: ENHRY and SYGVKD. This CDR3 contains 19 residues. The CDR3 sequence: CATGTSGRPRASGANVLTF. In DNA form, the CDR3 reads TGTGCCACTGGGACTAGCGGGAGGCCTAGGGCCTCTGGGGCCAACGTCCTGACTTTC.

This chain links TRBV4-1 with TRBJ1-5; D might be TRBD1 (5 bases). Germline V gene data show CDR1 as MGHRA and CDR2 as YSYEKL. CDR3 size: 14 residues. V was cut by 0 bases and J by 9 bases, with 12 bases left in between. CDR3 DNA: TGCGCCAGCAGCCAAGAGGAAGGGGATCGGCCCCAGCATTTT. Amino acids: CASSQEEGDRPQHF.

The gene calls are TRBV29-1 and TRBJ2-1; 9 bases align to TRBD2. Germline-derived CDR1 and CDR2 are SQVTM and ANQGSEA. J was trimmed by 3 bases and V by 6 bases; bases with no gene match: 3. The CDR3 runs to 13 residues. CDR3: CSVIAGDYNEQFF. The CDR3, as DNA: TGCAGCGTCATAGCGGGAGACTACAATGAGCAGTTCTTC.

Comment on this clone: This CDR3 is also generated by other DNA sequences in the sample. The chain combines TRBV28 with TRBJ1-1; D uncertain. V dropped 6 bases and J dropped 0 bases, with 5 bases sitting between them. Per the germline V gene, CDR1 is MDHEN and CDR2 is SYDVKM. CDR3 length: 12 amino acids. CDR3 region: CASRTMNTEAFF. For the CDR3, the DNA is TGTGCCAGCAGAACAATGAACACTGAAGCTTTCTTT.

The rearrangement uses TRBV27 and TRBJ2-2; D gene ambiguous. The CDR3 sequence is 14 residues long. V gave up 7 bases and J gave up 6 bases, with 15 bases separating them. Germline V gene lookup returns CDR1 MNHEY and CDR2 SMNVEV (reference sequence). For the CDR3, the DNA is TGTGCCAGCACCAGAGGCGGTGGGGCCGGGGAGCTGTTTTTT. This encodes CASTRGGGAGELFF.

This rearrangement joins TRBV5-4 to TRBJ2-2, with 8 bases fitting TRBD1. This CDR3 is 17 amino acids long. Germline loops: CDR1 SGHNT, CDR2 YYREEE (reference sequence). Trimming cost V 7 bases and J 1 base; bases outside gene matches: 12. The CDR3 coding sequence is TGTGCCAGCTCCCCCACAGGGACAGGAAAGAACACCGGGGAGCTGTTTTTT. Translated: CASSPTGTGKNTGELFF. Full variable domain (rest looked up from reference TRBV5-4 and TRBJ2-2): ETGVTQSPTHLIKTRGQQVTLRCSSQSGHNTVSWYQQALGQGPQFIFQYYREEENGRGNFPPRFSGLQFPNYSSELNVNALELDDSALYLCASSPTGTGKNTGELFFGEGSRLTVL.

The V and J genes are TRBV19 and TRBJ2-7; D is unresolved. Germline V gene data show CDR1 as LNHDA and CDR2 as SQIVND (reference sequence). The CDR3 is 14 amino acids. Trimming pared 3 bases from V and 0 bases from J, leaving 9 bases between. CDR3 bases: TGTGCCAGTAGTATGGTGGACGGCTCCTACGAGCAGTACTTC. It encodes CASSMVDGSYEQYF.

V usage is TRBV10-3 and J usage is TRBJ2-1; tentatively, D is TRBD2 (6 bases). This CDR3 spans 13 amino acids. V was clipped by 3 bases and J by 6 bases, with 9 bases between them. Germline V gene data show CDR1 as ENHRY and CDR2 as SYGVKD. The chain's CDR3 is CAISEGAGNEQFF. In DNA, the CDR3 is TGTGCCATCAGTGAAGGAGCGGGCAATGAGCAGTTCTTC.

Here the CDR3 DNA reads TGTGCCAGCAGGGTACAGGGACCTGACAGCTACACCTTC. Translating it yields CASRVQGPDSYTF. V is TRBV28 and J is TRBJ1-2; D might be TRBD1 (6 bases). Germline loops: CDR1 MDHEN, CDR2 SYDVKM. Trimming removed 6 bases from V and 9 bases from J, with 17 bases in between. The CDR3 is 13 residues long.

V and J are TRBV6-1 and TRBJ2-2; TRBD2 agrees at 7 bases. V lost 8 bases, J lost 4 bases, and 7 bases stayed unmatched. This CDR3 contains 14 residues. Germline V gene lookup returns CDR1 MNHNS and CDR2 SASEGT. CDR3 nucleotides: TGTGCCAGCGGACTAGTGCGGGGCACCGGGGAGCTGTTTTTT. It encodes CASGLVRGTGELFF.

V usage is TRBV27 and J usage is TRBJ2-7, with 7 bases aligning to TRBD2. Per germline, CDR1 MNHEY and CDR2 SMNVEV (reference sequence). The junction had 17 bases not matched to a gene; V was cut back by 3 bases and J by 6 bases. This CDR3 is 17 amino acids long. CDR3 bases: TGTGCCAGCAGTTTTGGCCTGGGGGGGGGAAGGACGGGCGAGCAGTACTTC. This codes for CASSFGLGGGRTGEQYF.

J is TRBJ2-7 and V is TRBV6-1; TRBD2 agrees at 7 bases. Losses at the gene ends were 1 base for V and 3 bases for J; bases not matched to a gene: 12. CDR3 length equals 17 residues. Per germline, CDR1 MNHNS and CDR2 SASEGT. The CDR3 DNA is TGTGCCAGCAGTGAAGGGATTGCGGCGGGAGACGGCTACGAGCAGTACTTC. Translated: CASSEGIAAGDGYEQYF.

The chain combines TRBV10-2 with TRBJ2-7; TRBD2 matches at 7 bases. Unmatched junction bases numbered 4, after V lost 6 bases and J lost 5 bases. This CDR3 contains 12 residues. Germline CDR1 reads WSHSY; CDR2 reads SAAADI. This chain's CDR3 is CASRREFDEQYF. In DNA, the CDR3 is TGCGCCAGCAGGCGGGAGTTCGACGAGCAGTACTTC.

Comments on this clone: Other DNA sequences from this sample encode an identical CDR3 as well. The J gene is TRBJ1-1, the V gene TRBV19, with 10 bases that match TRBD1. Trimming at V came to 4 bases and at J to 5 bases, leaving 1 base not matched to a gene. Germline assignment: CDR1 LNHDA and CDR2 SQIVND (reference sequence). The CDR3 has 13 amino acids. The CDR3 DNA follows: TGTGCCAGTAGTACGGACAGGGGGACTGAAGCTTTCTTT. Translating it yields CASSTDRGTEAFF. Full variable domain (missing parts from reference TRBV19 and TRBJ1-1): DGGITQSPKYLFRKEGQNVTLSCEQNLNHDAMYWYRQDPGQGLRLIYYSQIVNDFQKGDIAEGYSVSREKKESFPLTVTSAQKNPTAFYLCASSTDRGTEAFFGQGTRLTVV.

This rearrangement joins TRBV13 to TRBJ2-7, with 8 bases lining up with TRBD2. Germline-derived CDR1 and CDR2 are PRHDT and FYEKMQ (reference sequence). The J segment lost 1 base and the V segment lost 1 base, leaving 9 bases of the junction unmatched. The CDR3 length is 17 residues. CDR3 DNA: TGTGCCAGCAGCTTAGAGGGTAGCGGGAAAAGATCCTACGAGCAGTACTTC. Protein: CASSLEGSGKRSYEQYF.

The chain employs TRBV19 and TRBJ2-5, with 8 bases matching TRBD1. With the DNA end fitting TRBJ2-7 better, the J assignment may be wrong. This CDR3 comprises 13 residues. Germline V gene sequence: CDR1 LNHDA, CDR2 SQIVND (reference sequence). The CDR3 DNA reads as TGTGCCACCTCGGACAGGGTGCGCTACGAGCAGTACTTC. Translating it yields CATSDRVRYEQYF.

V is TRBV4-1 and J is TRBJ1-4; 7 nucleotides align to TRBD1. The germline gives CDR1 MGHRA, CDR2 YSYEKL. The CDR3 is 16 amino acids. The junction had 5 bases not matched to a gene; V was cut back by 1 base and J by 3 bases. The CDR3 loop reads CASSQGRGTANEKLFF. CDR3 DNA sequence: TGCGCCAGCAGCCAAGGGCGAGGGACAGCTAATGAAAAACTGTTTTTT.

The CDR3 reads CASSRTSGRADEQYF. As DNA, the CDR3 is TGTGCCAGCAGCCGTACTAGCGGGAGGGCCGACGAGCAGTACTTC. The chain joins TRBV7-7 to TRBJ2-7, with 13 bases aligning to TRBD2. Germline CDR1 SSHAT, CDR2 FNYEAQ (reference sequence). The CDR3 runs to 15 residues. With V trimmed by 5 bases and J by 5 bases, 6 bases remained unmatched.

CDR3: CASSSPRSGDTQYF. CDR3 coding DNA: TGTGCCAGCAGCTCCCCCCGGTCGGGAGATACGCAGTATTTT. The chain carries TRBV7-9 and TRBJ2-3; D call uncertain. Germline V lookup: CDR1 SEHNR, CDR2 FQNEAQ (reference sequence). This CDR3 contains 14 residues. V was cut by 4 bases and J by 5 bases, with 13 bases left in between.